The subject of this entry is one T cell receptor beta chain. Antigen specificity is unknown. The sample holds other DNA sequences that translate to the same CDR3. This entry belongs to a study of beta chain features in type 1 diabetes. On the study more broadly: Cell yields, gender and age were comparable in patients and healthy donors. Study observations and caveats: PCR may have favored shorter templates equally in patients and controls. Significant though moderate, a shortening of TCRB CDR3s appeared in all four CD4+ subsets of Type 1 diabetes patients. Diminished insertions and augmented deletions at VDJ junctions characterized type 1 diabetes patients.

cDNA synthesis used the whole RNA isolate, giving expressed TCRB sequences. TCRdb's table, derived via immunoSEQ multiplex PCR, lists solely in-frame clones and lacks some. This sample carries roughly 700,000 clones, 10% to 15% of them seen once, and the ten largest clones take about 0.02%. Trimming took off 0 bases at V and 9 bases at J, with 9 bases between the two ends. CDR3 length: 14 amino acids. Germline CDR1 reads LNHNV; CDR2 reads YYDKDF (reference sequence). The material sequenced was naive CD4+ T cells from blood. This TCR was recovered from a man younger than 35 with type 1 diabetes. The chain uses TRBV15 and TRBJ1-6; D perhaps matches TRBD1 (5 bases). CDR3 loop: CATSRDQGGSPLHF. As DNA, the CDR3 is TGTGCCACCAGCAGAGATCAGGGTGGTTCACCCCTCCACTTT.